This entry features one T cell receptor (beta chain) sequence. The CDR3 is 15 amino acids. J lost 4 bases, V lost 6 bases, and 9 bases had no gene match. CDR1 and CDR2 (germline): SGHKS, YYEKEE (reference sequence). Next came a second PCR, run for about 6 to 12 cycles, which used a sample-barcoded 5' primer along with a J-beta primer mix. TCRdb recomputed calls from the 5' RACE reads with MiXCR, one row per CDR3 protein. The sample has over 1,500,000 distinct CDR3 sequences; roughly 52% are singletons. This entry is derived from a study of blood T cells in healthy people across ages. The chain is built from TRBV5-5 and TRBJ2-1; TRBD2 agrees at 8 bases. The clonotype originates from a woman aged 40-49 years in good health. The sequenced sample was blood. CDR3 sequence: CASTLDSGDYNEQFF. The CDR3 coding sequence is TGTGCCAGCACCCTGGATAGCGGGGATTACAATGAGCAGTTCTTC.